This entry lists 5 T cell receptor beta chains sequenced from one sample in a study of shared clonotypes between healthy human individuals. This table comes from immunoSEQ multiplex PCR, and its TCRdb copy is limited to in-frame clones, with some not included. The table lists about 490,000 clones, 76% of them singletons. Sequencing was performed on PBMCs. These receptors all come from a middle-aged woman in good health. Some clones in this sample may be carry-over from other donors' samples.

The J gene is TRBJ2-2, the V gene TRBV7-2; no reliable D call. From germline, CDR1 is SGHTA and CDR2 FQGNSA. The CDR3 has 14 amino acids. V shed 6 bases and J shed 3 bases, with 11 bases lying between them. The CDR3 here is CASRRYLDTGELFF. The CDR3 DNA is TGTGCCAGCAGAAGGTATTTGGACACCGGGGAGCTGTTTTTT. Variable domain in full (rest from reference TRBV7-2 and TRBJ2-2): GAGVSQSPSNKVTEKGKDVELRCDPISGHTALYWYRQSLGQGLEFLIYFQGNSAPDKSGLPSDRFSAERTGGSVSTLTIQRTQQEDSAVYLCASRRYLDTGELFFGEGSRLTVL.

On this clone itself: A read error may account for a junction end that differs from germline. The V and J genes are TRBV6-1 and TRBJ1-2; no firm D call. Germline values: CDR1 MNHNS, CDR2 SASEGT. This CDR3 is 13 amino acids long. In nucleotides, the CDR3 is TGCGCCAGCACCGCGTTGGCCAGTGATGGCTACACCTTC. Translating it yields CASTALASDGYTF.

Comment on this clone: This probably arose from a read error, given a far larger clone one base away. This same CDR3 is encoded by further DNA sequences in the sample. The chain links TRBV5-1 to TRBJ2-3; D possibly corresponds to TRBD1 (5 bases). The CDR3 is 14 residues long. Per germline, CDR1 SGHRS and CDR2 YFSETQ. The CDR3 nucleotides are TGCGCCAGCTTAAGGGGCGGTAGCACGGATACGCAGTATTTT. Encoded protein: CASLRGGSTDTQYF.

The V and J genes are TRBV7-8 and TRBJ2-5, with D perhaps TRBD2 (6 bases). This CDR3 has 14 residues. V lost 5 bases and J lost 0, with 10 bases in between. From germline, CDR1 is SGHVS and CDR2 FQNEAQ. For the CDR3, the DNA is TGTGCCAGCAGCCTTGGAGGGAACCAAGAGACCCAGTACTTC. This codes for CASSLGGNQETQYF.

The V call is TRBV7-3, the J call TRBJ2-7; D perhaps matches TRBD1 (6 bases). This CDR3 has 13 residues. Trimming left V 5 bases short and J 2 bases short, with 10 bases between. CDR1 is SGHTA, CDR2 FQGTGA, per germline. The CDR3, as DNA: TGTGCCAGCAGCCACGACAGGACCTACGAGCAGTACTTC. The encoded protein is CASSHDRTYEQYF.